This paragraph covers one TCR beta chain sequence. Antigen specificity is unknown. PCR was performed a second time for about 7 to 12 cycles using a sample-barcoded 5' primer and a J-beta primer mix. In TCRdb, the 5' RACE reads were re-called with MiXCR into one record per CDR3 protein. This table has around 1.5 million distinct CDR3 sequences, about 32% appearing once. The entry originates in a study of blood T cells in healthy people across ages. General study results and limits: Reliance upon unsorted PBMCs precluded definitive naive versus antigen-experienced comparison. Unknown donor CMV status possibly confounded expanded clonotype changes. Naive CD4+ cell counts and diversity both ran higher in long-lived than in aged donors.

Germline V gene data show CDR1 as SGHAT and CDR2 as FQDESV (reference sequence). There are 18 residues in the CDR3. Trimming cost V 2 bases and J 0 bases; bases outside gene matches: 9. Sequencing used blood. The TCR comes from a woman younger than 45 in good health. This chain joins TRBV11-1 and TRBJ2-5, with 10 nucleotides matching TRBD2. CDR3 nucleotide sequence: TGTGCCAGCAGCTTAAGTTACCTAGCGGGAGAAAACCAAGAGACCCAGTACTTC. It yields the protein CASSLSYLAGENQETQYF.